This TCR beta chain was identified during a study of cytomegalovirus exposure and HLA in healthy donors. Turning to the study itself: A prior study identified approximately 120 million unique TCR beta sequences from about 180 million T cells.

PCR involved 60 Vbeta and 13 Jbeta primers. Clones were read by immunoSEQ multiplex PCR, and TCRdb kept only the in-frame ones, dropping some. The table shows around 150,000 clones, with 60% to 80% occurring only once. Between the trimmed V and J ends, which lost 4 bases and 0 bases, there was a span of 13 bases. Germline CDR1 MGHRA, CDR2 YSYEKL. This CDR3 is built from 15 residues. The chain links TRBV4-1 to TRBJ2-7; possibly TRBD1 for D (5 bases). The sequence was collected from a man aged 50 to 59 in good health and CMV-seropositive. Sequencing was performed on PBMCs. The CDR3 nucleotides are TGCGCCAGCAGCCTACGAGCTGACAGCTCCTACGAGCAGTACTTC. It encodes CASSLRADSSYEQYF.